Listed here is a single TCR beta chain. These data come from a study of blood T cell repertoires in COVID-19. In the study overall: From T cells, B-cell-depleted T cells, or PBMCs came the material, which was cDNA or gDNA.

Source study methods: The assay estimated nucleated cells by amplifying reference gene primers. Method: immunoSEQ multiplex PCR; TCRdb's copy keeps in-frame clones and lacks some. V, J and clone size are those of that table, while D and trimming were read from the DNA. The sample holds around 30,000 clones, about nine tenths seen once. Germline V gives CDR1 LNHDA, CDR2 SQIVND (reference sequence). V lost 1 base and J lost 5; bases outside the gene matches: 11. CDR3 length: 19 amino acids. Sequenced sample: peripheral blood. This chain connects TRBV19 to TRBJ2-1; 13 nucleotides match TRBD2. This TCR was sampled from a human donor with active COVID-19. The donor label of this sample is uncertain. As DNA, the CDR3 is TGTGCCAGTAGTATAGTACTAGCGGGGGGGCTAGGTCTAAACAATGAGCAGTTCTTC. It specifies CASSIVLAGGLGLNNEQFF.